Listed below are T cell receptor beta chains from one sample, sequenced in a study of post-analysis software for immune sequencing data. TCRdb itself ran the PCR reads through MiXCR, one entry per CDR3 protein. The repertoire holds hundreds of thousands of distinct CDR3 sequences, with roughly two fifths as singletons. The sample consisted of blood. The receptors stem from a girl between 10 and 17 years old with multiple sclerosis. Each CDR3 is given with its conserved first and last residue. The order of the fields is V gene, clone size, CDR3 length, CDR3 protein. Clone size is not always given. Where it is, it says once, few, many or a class for expanded clones.

v_gene: TRBV5-1
abundance: .
len: 15
CDR3aa: CASSPQGGTYNEQFF

v_gene: TRBV5-1
abundance: .
len: 15
CDR3aa: CASSWEGKPRDGYTF

v_gene: TRBV5-1
abundance: .
len: 14
CDR3aa: CASSPVTPQETQYF

v_gene: TRBV10-3
abundance: few
len: 15
CDR3aa: CAIGGALPSTDTQYF

v_gene: TRBV3-1
abundance: .
len: 13
CDR3aa: CASSQWDANEQFF

v_gene: TRBV20-1
abundance: .
len: 15
CDR3aa: CSATSAALSSYEQYF

v_gene: TRBV28
abundance: .
len: 19
CDR3aa: CASRLPLETSEISTDTQYF

v_gene: TRBV12-3/TRBV12-4
abundance: .
len: 14
CDR3aa: CASSFGLPPKTQYF

v_gene: TRBV5-6
abundance: many
len: 11
CDR3aa: CASSFYGEQFF

v_gene: TRBV20-1
abundance: few
len: 14
CDR3aa: CSAVPRGRYYGYTF

v_gene: TRBV12-3/TRBV12-4
abundance: .
len: 14
CDR3aa: CASSFFPRGYEQYF

v_gene: TRBV5-1
abundance: .
len: 16
CDR3aa: CASSPMARGPDSPLHF

v_gene: TRBV5-1
abundance: .
len: 20
CDR3aa: CASSSQGGRLAGVLNNEQFF

v_gene: TRBV12-3/TRBV12-4
abundance: .
len: 18
CDR3aa: CASNPGTGDHSGANVLTF

v_gene: TRBV24-1
abundance: few
len: 12
CDR3aa: CATSQQGRTQYF

v_gene: TRBV29-1
abundance: .
len: 11
CDR3aa: CSARLSGGQFF

v_gene: TRBV20-1
abundance: once
len: 15
CDR3aa: CSAIKQGAREYGYTF

v_gene: TRBV20-1
abundance: .
len: 20
CDR3aa: CSASTVRGRLAGGPADTQYF

v_gene: TRBV10-3
abundance: .
len: 17
CDR3aa: CAISERGQGASTDTQYF

v_gene: TRBV7-2
abundance: few
len: 19
CDR3aa: CASSLASASGRPIDNEQFF

v_gene: TRBV5-8
abundance: once
len: 12
CDR3aa: CASSLVRREQYF

v_gene: TRBV20-1
abundance: .
len: 14
CDR3aa: CSARDPGGNTEAFF

v_gene: TRBV21-1
abundance: .
len: 14
CDR3aa: CASSKLKEGNGYTF

v_gene: TRBV4-1
abundance: .
len: 16
CDR3aa: CASSQVDMVSYNEQFF

v_gene: TRBV4-1
abundance: few
len: 17
CDR3aa: CASSQARQGGSYNEQFF

v_gene: TRBV10-3
abundance: many
len: 13
CDR3aa: CAISAGTGDEQYF

v_gene: TRBV20-1
abundance: .
len: 14
CDR3aa: CSVHTSGRAVEQFF

v_gene: TRBV29-1
abundance: .
len: 13
CDR3aa: CSVYRAGTGELFF

v_gene: TRBV6-5
abundance: few
len: 14
CDR3aa: CASTDRLSNYGYTF

v_gene: TRBV10-3
abundance: few
len: 12
CDR3aa: CAISESMETQYF

v_gene: TRBV29-1
abundance: .
len: 15
CDR3aa: CSVDPHGAGFNEQFF